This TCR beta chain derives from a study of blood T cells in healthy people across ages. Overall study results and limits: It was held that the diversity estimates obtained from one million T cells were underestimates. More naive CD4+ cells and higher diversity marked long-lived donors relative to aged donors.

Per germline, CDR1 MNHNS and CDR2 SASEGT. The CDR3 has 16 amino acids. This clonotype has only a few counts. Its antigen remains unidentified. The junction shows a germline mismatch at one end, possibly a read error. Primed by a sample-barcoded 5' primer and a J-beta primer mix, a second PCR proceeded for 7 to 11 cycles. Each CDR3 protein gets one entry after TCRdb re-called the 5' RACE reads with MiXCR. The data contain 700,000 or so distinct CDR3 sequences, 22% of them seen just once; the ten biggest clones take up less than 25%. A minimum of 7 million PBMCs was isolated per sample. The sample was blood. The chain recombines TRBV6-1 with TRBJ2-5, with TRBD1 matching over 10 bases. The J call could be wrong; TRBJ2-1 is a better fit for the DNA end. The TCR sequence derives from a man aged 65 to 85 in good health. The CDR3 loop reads CAGSELVTGGYGEQFF. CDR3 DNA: TGTGCCGGCAGTGAACTCGTGACAGGGGGCTACGGTGAGCAGTTCTTC.